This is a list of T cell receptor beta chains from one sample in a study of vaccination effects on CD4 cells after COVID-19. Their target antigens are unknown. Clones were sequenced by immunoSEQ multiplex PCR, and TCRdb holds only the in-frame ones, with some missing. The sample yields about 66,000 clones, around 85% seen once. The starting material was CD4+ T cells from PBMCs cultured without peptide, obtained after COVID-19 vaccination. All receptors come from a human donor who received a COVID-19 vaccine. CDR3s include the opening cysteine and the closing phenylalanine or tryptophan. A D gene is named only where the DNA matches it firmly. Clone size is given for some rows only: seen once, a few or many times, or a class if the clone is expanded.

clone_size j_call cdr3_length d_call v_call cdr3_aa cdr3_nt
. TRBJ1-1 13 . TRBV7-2 CASSPNMNTEAFF TGTGCCAGCAGTCCAAATATGAACACTGAAGCTTTCTTT
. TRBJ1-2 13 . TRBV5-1 CASSGGQSYGYTF TGCGCCAGCAGCGGAGGACAGAGCTATGGCTACACCTTC
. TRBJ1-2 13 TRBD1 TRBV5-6 CASSRTGSGGYTF TGTGCCAGCAGCCGGACAGGGAGCGGCGGCTACACCTTC
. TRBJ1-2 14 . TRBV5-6 CASSLLPTNYGYTF TGTGCCAGCAGCTTGCTGCCGACTAACTATGGCTACACCTTC
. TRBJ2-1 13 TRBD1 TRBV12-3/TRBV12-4 CASSPRGLNEQFF TGTGCCAGCAGTCCAAGGGGGCTGAATGAGCAGTTCTTC
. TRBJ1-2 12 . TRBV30 CAWVGGAYGYTF TGTGCCTGGGTTGGAGGGGCCTATGGCTACACCTTC
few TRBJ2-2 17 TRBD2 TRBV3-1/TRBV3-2 CASSRGTTSSPTGELFF TGTGCCAGCAGCCGGGGGACTACTTCCAGTCCCACCGGGGAGCTGTTTTTT
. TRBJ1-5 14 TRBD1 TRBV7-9 CASSSRDRGQPQHF TGTGCCAGCAGCTCCCGGGACAGGGGACAGCCCCAGCATTTT
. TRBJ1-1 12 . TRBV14 CASSYRGMFAFF TGTGCCAGCAGCTATCGGGGGATGTTTGCTTTCTTT
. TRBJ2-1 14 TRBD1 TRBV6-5 CASSKPTGDNEQFF TGTGCCAGCAGTAAACCGACAGGGGACAATGAGCAGTTCTTC
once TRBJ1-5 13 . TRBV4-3 CASSQDLGQPQHF TGCGCCAGCAGCCAAGATCTGGGTCAGCCCCAGCATTTT
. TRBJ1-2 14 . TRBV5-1 CASSPERPLYGYTF TGCGCCAGCAGCCCGGAGCGACCTTTATATGGCTACACCTTC
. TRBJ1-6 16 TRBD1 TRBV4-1 CASSQAVGQGNSPLHF TGCGCCAGCAGCCAAGCCGTCGGACAGGGAAATTCACCCCTCCACTTT
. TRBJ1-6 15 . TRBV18 CASSPTPPTGSPLHF TGTGCCAGCTCACCAACCCCCCCGACGGGTTCACCCCTCCACTTT
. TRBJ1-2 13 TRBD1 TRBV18 CASSKQGAGGYTF TGTGCCAGCTCAAAGCAGGGGGCCGGAGGCTACACCTTC
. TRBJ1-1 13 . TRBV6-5 CASGPGLNTEAFF TGTGCCAGCGGCCCGGGGTTGAACACTGAAGCTTTCTTT
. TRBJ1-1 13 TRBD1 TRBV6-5 CASSRTGVYEAFF TGTGCCAGCAGCCGAACAGGGGTGTACGAAGCTTTCTTT
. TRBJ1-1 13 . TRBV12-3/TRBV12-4 CASSLRPNTEAFF TGTGCCAGCAGTTTACGTCCCAACACTGAAGCTTTCTTT
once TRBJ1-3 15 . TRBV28 CASSPLVALGNTIYF TGTGCCAGCTCCCCCTTGGTGGCCCTCGGAAACACCATATATTTT
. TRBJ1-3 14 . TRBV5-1 CASSFPEPGNTIYF TGCGCCAGCAGCTTTCCGGAACCTGGAAACACCATATATTTT
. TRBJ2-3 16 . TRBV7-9 CASSLARGGSTDTQYF TGTGCCAGCAGCTTAGCGCGTGGAGGGAGCACAGATACGCAGTATTTT
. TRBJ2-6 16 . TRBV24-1 CATSDLDSTGANVLTF TGTGCCACCAGTGATTTGGACAGTACTGGGGCCAACGTCCTGACTTTC
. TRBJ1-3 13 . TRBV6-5 CASNSGAGNTIYF TGTGCCAGCAACTCAGGTGCTGGAAACACCATATATTTT
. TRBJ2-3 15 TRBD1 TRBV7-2 CASSLVRGREDTQYF TGTGCCAGCAGCTTAGTCAGGGGGCGGGAAGATACGCAGTATTTT
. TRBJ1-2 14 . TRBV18 CASSPEAARNGYTF TGTGCCAGCTCACCAGAAGCAGCCCGGAATGGCTACACCTTC
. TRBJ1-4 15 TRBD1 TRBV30 CAWRGGQGWYEKLFF TGTGCCTGGAGGGGGGGACAGGGATGGTATGAAAAACTGTTTTTT
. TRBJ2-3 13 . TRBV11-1 CASSLKISNTQYF TGTGCCAGCAGCTTAAAAATATCAAATACGCAGTATTTT
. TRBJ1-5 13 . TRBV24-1 CATSARWGQPQHF TGTGCCACCAGTGCCCGGTGGGGACAGCCCCAGCATTTT
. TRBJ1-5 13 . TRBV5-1 CASSFDSNQPQHF TGCGCCAGCAGCTTCGACAGCAATCAGCCCCAGCATTTT
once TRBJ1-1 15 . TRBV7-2 CASSLEGGANTEAFF TGTGCCAGCAGCTTAGAAGGGGGGGCCAACACTGAAGCTTTCTTT
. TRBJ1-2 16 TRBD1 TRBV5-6 CASSFSADRTRDGYTF TGTGCCAGCAGCTTTTCCGCGGACAGGACGCGAGATGGCTACACCTTC
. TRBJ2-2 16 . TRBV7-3 CASSLNGGSNTGELFF TGTGCCAGCAGCTTAAATGGGGGATCGAACACCGGGGAGCTGTTTTTT
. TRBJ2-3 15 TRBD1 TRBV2 CASRGGTEATDTQYF TGTGCCAGCAGAGGTGGGACAGAGGCCACAGATACGCAGTATTTT
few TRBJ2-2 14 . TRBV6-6 CASSYRGNTGELFF TGTGCCAGCAGTTACAGGGGGAACACCGGGGAGCTGTTTTTT
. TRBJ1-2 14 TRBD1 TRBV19 CATRTGGVADGGTF TGTGCCACCAGGACAGGGGGCGTCGCCGATGGTGGCACCTTC
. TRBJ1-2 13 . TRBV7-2 CASSFDSNYGYTF TGTGCCAGCAGCTTCGACAGTAACTATGGCTACACCTTC
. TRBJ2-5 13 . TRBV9 CASSVRSGETQYF TGTGCCAGCAGCGTACGGTCTGGGGAGACCCAGTACTTC
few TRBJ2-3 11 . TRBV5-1 CASSFTDTQYF TGCGCCAGCAGCTTTACAGATACGCAGTATTTT
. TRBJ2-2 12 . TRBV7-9 CASSLNSGELFF TGTGCCAGCAGCTTAAACTCCGGGGAGCTGTTTTTT
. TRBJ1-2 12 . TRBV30 CAWSLGVGGYTF TGTGCCTGGAGTTTGGGGGTGGGGGGCTACACCTTC
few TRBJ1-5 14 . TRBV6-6 CASSYSAGNQPQHF TGTGCCAGCAGTTACTCCGCCGGGAATCAGCCCCAGCATTTT
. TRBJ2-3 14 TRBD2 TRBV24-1 CATSDRGGTDTQYF TGTGCCACCAGTGATCGCGGGGGGACAGATACGCAGTATTTT
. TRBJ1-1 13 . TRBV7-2 CASSSSTAVRAFF TGTGCCAGCAGCTCCTCGACCGCGGTTAGGGCTTTCTTT
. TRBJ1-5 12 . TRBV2 CASSGVRQPQHF TGTGCCAGCAGTGGAGTAAGGCAGCCCCAGCATTTT
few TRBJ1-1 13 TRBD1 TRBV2 CASGKGAHTEAFF TGTGCCAGCGGTAAGGGGGCGCACACTGAAGCTTTCTTT
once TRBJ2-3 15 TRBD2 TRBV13 CASSQKGGSADTQYF TGTGCCAGCAGCCAGAAGGGAGGGTCCGCAGATACGCAGTATTTT
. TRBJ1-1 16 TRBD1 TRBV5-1 CASSLTGDRMNTEAFF TGCGCCAGCAGCTTAACAGGGGACAGGATGAACACTGAAGCTTTCTTT
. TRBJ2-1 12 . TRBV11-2 CASSAPQGQQFF TGTGCCAGCTCCGCCCCCCAGGGGCAGCAGTTCTTC
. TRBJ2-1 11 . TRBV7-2 CASSLRSEQFF TGTGCCAGCAGCTTGAGAAGCGAGCAGTTCTTC
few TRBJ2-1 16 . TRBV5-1 CASSPNPGFSYNEQFF TGCGCCAGCAGCCCCAACCCCGGTTTCTCCTACAATGAGCAGTTCTTC
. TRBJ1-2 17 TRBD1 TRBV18 CASSPTGQAPGLGGYTF TGTGCCAGCTCACCCACCGGACAGGCCCCGGGTTTAGGAGGCTACACCTTC
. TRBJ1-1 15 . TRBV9 CASSVDVLRNTEAFF TGTGCCAGCAGCGTAGATGTCTTGCGGAACACTGAAGCTTTCTTT
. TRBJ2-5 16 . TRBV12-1 CASSFIIQGAGETQYF TGTGCCAGCAGCTTTATCATCCAGGGGGCCGGTGAGACCCAGTACTTC
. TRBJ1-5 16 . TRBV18 CASSLRPPEGNQPQHF TGTGCCAGCTCCCTGAGACCTCCGGAGGGCAATCAGCCCCAGCATTTT
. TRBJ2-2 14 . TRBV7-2 CASGFGNGAGELFF .
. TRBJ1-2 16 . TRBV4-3 CASSQDPGPSAYGYTF TGCGCCAGCAGCCAAGATCCCGGACCCAGTGCCTATGGCTACACCTTC
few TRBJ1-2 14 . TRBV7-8 CASSLQGIGYGYTF TGTGCCAGCAGCTTACAGGGGATCGGCTATGGCTACACCTTC
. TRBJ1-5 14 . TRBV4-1 CASSPRDMGQPQHF TGCGCCAGCAGCCCCAGGGACATGGGCCAGCCCCAGCATTTT
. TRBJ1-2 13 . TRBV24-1 CATSDRRTGGYTF TGTGCCACCAGTGATCGGAGGACCGGGGGCTACACCTTC